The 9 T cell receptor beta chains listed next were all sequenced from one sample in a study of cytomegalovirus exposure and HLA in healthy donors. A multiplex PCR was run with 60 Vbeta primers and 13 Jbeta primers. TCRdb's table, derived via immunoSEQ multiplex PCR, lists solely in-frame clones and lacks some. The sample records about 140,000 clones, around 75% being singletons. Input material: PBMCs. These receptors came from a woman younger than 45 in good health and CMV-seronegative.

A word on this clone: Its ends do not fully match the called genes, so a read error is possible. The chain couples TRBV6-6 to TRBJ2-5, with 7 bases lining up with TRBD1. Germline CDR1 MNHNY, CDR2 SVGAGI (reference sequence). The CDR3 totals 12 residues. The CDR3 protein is CAISDREETQYF. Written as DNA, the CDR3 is TGTGCCATCAGTGACAGGGAAGAGACCCAGTACTTC.

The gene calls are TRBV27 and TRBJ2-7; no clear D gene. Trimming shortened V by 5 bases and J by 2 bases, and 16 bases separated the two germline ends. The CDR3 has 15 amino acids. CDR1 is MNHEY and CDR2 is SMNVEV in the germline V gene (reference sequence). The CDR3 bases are TGTGCCAGCAGTCTCCCAGTCCAAAGAACCTACGAGCAGTACTTC. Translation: CASSLPVQRTYEQYF.

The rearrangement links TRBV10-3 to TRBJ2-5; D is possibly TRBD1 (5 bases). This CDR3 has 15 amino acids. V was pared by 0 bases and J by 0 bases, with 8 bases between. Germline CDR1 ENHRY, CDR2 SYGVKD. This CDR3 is CAISESQTDQETQYF. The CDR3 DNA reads TGTGCCATCAGTGAGTCCCAGACAGACCAAGAGACCCAGTACTTC.

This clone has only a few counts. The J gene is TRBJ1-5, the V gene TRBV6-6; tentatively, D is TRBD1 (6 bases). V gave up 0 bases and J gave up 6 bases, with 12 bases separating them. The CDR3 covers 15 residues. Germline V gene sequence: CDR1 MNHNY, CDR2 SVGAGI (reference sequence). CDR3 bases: TGTGCCAGCAGTTACTCGAAACAGGGACGTCAGCCCCAGCATTTT. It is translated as CASSYSKQGRQPQHF.

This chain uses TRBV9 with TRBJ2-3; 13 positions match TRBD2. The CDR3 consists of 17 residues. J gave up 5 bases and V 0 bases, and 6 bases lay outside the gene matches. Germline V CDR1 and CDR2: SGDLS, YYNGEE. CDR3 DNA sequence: TGTGCCAGCAGCGTAGCCCCACTAGCGGGAGGGATAGATACGCAGTATTTT. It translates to CASSVAPLAGGIDTQYF.

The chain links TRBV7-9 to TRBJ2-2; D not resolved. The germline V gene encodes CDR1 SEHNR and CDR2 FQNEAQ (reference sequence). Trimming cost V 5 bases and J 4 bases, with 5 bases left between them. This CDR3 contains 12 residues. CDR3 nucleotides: TGTGCCAGCAGCCCAGGCACCGGGGAGCTGTTTTTT. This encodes CASSPGTGELFF.

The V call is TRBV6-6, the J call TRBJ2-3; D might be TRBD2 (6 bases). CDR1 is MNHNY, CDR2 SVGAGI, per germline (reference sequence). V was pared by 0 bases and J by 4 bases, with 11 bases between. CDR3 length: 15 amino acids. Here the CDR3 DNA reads TGTGCCAGCAGTTACTCGAAGGAGGGTGCAGATACGCAGTATTTT. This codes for CASSYSKEGADTQYF.

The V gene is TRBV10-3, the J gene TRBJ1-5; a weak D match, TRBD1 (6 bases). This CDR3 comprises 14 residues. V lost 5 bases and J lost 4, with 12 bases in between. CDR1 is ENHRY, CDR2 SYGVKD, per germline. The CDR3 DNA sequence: TGTGCCATCAGTCCCGACAGGTTTAATCAGCCCCAGCATTTT. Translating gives CAISPDRFNQPQHF.

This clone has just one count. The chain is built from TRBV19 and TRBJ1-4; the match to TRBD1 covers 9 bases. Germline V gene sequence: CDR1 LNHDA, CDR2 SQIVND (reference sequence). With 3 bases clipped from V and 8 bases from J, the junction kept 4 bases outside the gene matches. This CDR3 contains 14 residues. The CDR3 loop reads CASSIRTGDEKLFF. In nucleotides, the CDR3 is TGTGCCAGTAGTATCAGGACAGGGGACGAAAAACTGTTTTTT. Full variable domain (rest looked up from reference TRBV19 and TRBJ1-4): DGGITQSPKYLFRKEGQNVTLSCEQNLNHDAMYWYRQDPGQGLRLIYYSQIVNDFQKGDIAEGYSVSREKKESFPLTVTSAQKNPTAFYLCASSIRTGDEKLFFGSGTQLSVL.